The clone carrying this TCR beta chain was counted between two and nine times. Antigen specificity is unknown. The data belong to a study of T-cell memory formation after mild COVID-19. One entry per CDR3 protein results from TCRdb running MiXCR on the 5' RACE reads. Of fewer than 250,000 distinct CDR3 sequences listed, about 11% are singletons. Findings and limits, study-wide: Among CD4+ contracting clones, most were CM and EM, and CD8+ ones EMRA. A second wave expanding day 15 to 37 was CD4+-biased; contracting clones were balanced.

CDR3 size: 15 residues. CDR1 MNHEY and CDR2 SVGAGI come from the germline V gene. Trimming left V 0 bases short and J 8 bases short, with 16 bases between. This clonotype was obtained from a man aged 18 to 29 who had mild COVID-19 (a few samples of this study predate the infection). Cell type and time point are not known. The V gene is TRBV6-5, the J gene TRBJ1-2, with TRBD1 as a possible D gene (5 bases). What was sequenced was PBMCs or a T cell subset sorted from them (not recorded which). CDR3 coding DNA: TGTGCCAGCAGTTACTCCGGGACCGTCGAGAGAGGCTACACCTTC. Protein product: CASSYSGTVERGYTF.